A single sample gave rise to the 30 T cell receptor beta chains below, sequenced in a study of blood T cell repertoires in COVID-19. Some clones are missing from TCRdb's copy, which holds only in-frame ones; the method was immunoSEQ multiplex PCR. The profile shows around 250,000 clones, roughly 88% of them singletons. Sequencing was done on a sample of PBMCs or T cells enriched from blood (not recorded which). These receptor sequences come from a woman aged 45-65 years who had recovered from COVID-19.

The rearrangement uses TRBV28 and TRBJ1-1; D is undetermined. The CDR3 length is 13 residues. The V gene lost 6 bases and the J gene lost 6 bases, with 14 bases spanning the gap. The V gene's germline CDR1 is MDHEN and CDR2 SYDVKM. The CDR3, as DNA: TGTGCCAGCAGGGGGAGCTGGTACCCTGAAGCTTTCTTT. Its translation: CASRGSWYPEAFF.

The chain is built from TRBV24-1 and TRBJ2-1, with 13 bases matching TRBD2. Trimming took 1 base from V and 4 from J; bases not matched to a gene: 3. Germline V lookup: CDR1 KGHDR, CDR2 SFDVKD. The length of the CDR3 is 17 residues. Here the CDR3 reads CATSDFVGLAGYNEQFF. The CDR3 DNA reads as TGTGCCACCAGTGATTTTGTGGGACTAGCGGGATACAATGAGCAGTTCTTC.

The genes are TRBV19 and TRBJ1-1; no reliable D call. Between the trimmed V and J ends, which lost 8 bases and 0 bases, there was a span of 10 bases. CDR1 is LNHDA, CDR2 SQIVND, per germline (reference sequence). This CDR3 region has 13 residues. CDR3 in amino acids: CASGQSMNTEAFF. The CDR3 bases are TGTGCCAGTGGGCAGAGCATGAACACTGAAGCTTTCTTT.

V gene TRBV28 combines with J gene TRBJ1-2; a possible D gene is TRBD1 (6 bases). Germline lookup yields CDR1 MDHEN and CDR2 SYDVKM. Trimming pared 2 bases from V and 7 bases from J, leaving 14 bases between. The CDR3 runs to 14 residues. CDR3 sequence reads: CASSLGQGRTGYTF. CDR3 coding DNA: TGTGCCAGCAGTTTAGGTCAGGGGCGAACTGGCTACACCTTC.

CDR3 amino acids: CASSLGLRNEQFF. The CDR3 DNA follows: TGCGCCAGCAGCTTGGGGTTGAGGAATGAGCAGTTCTTC. V and J are TRBV5-1 and TRBJ2-1; D gene ambiguous. Deletions cut 0 bases from V and 7 bases from J, with 8 bases between. The CDR3 runs to 13 residues. Germline values: CDR1 SGHRS, CDR2 YFSETQ.

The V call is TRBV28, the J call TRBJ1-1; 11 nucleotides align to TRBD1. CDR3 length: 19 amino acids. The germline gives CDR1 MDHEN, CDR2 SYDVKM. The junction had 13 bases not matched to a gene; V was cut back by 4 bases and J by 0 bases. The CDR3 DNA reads TGTGCCAGCAGTTCTACCTCGGGACAGGGGGGTTCGGTGAACACTGAAGCTTTCTTT. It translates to CASSSTSGQGGSVNTEAFF. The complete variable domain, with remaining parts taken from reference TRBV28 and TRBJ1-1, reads DVKVTQSSRYLVKRTGEKVFLECVQDMDHENMFWYRQDPGLGLRLIYFSYDVKMKEKGDIPEGYSVSREKKERFSLILESASTNQTSMYLCASSSTSGQGGSVNTEAFFGQGTRLTVV.

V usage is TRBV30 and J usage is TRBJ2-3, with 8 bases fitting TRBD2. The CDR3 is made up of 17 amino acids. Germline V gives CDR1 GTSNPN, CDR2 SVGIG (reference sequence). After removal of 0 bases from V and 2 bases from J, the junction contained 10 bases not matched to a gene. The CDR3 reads CAWSVRLAGSNTDTQYF. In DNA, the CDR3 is TGTGCCTGGAGTGTACGCCTAGCGGGCTCTAACACAGATACGCAGTATTTT.

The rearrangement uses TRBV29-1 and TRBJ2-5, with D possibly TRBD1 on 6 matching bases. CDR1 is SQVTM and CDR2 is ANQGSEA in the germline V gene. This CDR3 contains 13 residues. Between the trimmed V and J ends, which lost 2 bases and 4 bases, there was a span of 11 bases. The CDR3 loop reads CSVELGHRETQYF. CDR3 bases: TGCAGCGTTGAATTGGGACACCGAGAGACCCAGTACTTC.

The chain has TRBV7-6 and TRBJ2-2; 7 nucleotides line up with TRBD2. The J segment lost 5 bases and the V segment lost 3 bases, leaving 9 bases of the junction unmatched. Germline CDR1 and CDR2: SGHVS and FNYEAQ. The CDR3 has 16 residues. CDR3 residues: CASSLEGGIGTGELFF. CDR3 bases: TGTGCCAGCAGCTTGGAGGGAGGGATTGGAACCGGGGAGCTGTTTTTT. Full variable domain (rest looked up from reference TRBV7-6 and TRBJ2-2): GAGVSQSPRYKVTKRGQDVALRCDPISGHVSLYWYRQALGQGPEFLTYFNYEAQQDKSGLPNDRFSAERPEGSISTLTIQRTEQRDSAMYRCASSLEGGIGTGELFFGEGSRLTVL.

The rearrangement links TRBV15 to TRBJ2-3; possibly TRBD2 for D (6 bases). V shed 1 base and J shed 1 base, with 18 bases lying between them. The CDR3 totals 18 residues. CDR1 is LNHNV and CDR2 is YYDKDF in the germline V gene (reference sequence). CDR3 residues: CATSRGSRGGGGTDTQYF. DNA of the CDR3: TGTGCCACCAGCAGAGGGTCCCGAGGTGGCGGGGGCACAGATACGCAGTATTTT.

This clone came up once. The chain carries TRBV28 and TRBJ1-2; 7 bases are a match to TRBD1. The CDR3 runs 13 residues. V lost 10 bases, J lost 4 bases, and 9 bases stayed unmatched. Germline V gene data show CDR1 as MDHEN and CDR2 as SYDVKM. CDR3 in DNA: TGTGCCACCTCCGGACAGGATCTCTATGGCTACACCTTC. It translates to CATSGQDLYGYTF.

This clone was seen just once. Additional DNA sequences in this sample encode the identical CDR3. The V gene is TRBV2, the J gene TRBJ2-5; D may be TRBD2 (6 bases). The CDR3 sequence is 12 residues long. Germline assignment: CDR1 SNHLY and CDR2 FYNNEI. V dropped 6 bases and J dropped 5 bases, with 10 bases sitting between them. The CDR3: CASRDRGETQYF. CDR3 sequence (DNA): TGTGCCAGCAGGGACCGGGGGGAGACCCAGTACTTC.

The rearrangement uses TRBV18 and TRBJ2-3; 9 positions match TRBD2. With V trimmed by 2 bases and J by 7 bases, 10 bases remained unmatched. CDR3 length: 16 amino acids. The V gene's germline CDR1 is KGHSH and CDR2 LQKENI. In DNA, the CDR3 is TGTGCCAGCTCACCAATAATAGCGGGAGCTAAAAATACGCAGTATTTT. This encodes CASSPIIAGAKNTQYF.

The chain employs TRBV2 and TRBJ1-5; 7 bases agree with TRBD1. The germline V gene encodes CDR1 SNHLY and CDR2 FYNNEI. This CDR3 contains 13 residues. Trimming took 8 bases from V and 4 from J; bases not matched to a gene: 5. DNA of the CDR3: TGTGCCAGCGCGACAGGGTTAAATCAGCCCCAGCATTTT. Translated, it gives CASATGLNQPQHF.

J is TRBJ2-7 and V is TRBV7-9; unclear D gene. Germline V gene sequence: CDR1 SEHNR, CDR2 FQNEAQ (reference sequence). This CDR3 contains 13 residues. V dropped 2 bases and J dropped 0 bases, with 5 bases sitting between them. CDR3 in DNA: TGTGCCAGCAGCTTAAAGAGCTCCTACGAGCAGTACTTC. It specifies CASSLKSSYEQYF.

The CDR3 sequence: CASSEWLGARGELFF. For the CDR3, the DNA is TGTGCCAGCAGTGAATGGTTGGGGGCGCGCGGGGAGCTGTTTTTT. This chain uses TRBV2 with TRBJ2-2; a possible D gene is TRBD1 (6 bases). CDR3 size: 15 residues. V lost 2 bases, J lost 7 bases, and 14 bases lay in between. Germline V CDR1 and CDR2: SNHLY, FYNNEI.

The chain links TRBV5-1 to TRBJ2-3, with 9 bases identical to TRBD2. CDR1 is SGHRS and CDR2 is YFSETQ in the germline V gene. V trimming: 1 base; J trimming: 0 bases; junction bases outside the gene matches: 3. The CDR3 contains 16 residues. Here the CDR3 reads CASSLSLAGSTDTQYF. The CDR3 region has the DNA TGCGCCAGCAGCTTGAGTCTAGCGGGGAGCACAGATACGCAGTATTTT. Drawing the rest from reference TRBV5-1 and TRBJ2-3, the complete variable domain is KAGVTQTPRYLIKTRGQQVTLSCSPISGHRSVSWYQQTPGQGLQFLFEYFSETQRNKGNFPGRFSGRQFSNSRSEMNVSTLELGDSALYLCASSLSLAGSTDTQYFGPGTRLTVL.

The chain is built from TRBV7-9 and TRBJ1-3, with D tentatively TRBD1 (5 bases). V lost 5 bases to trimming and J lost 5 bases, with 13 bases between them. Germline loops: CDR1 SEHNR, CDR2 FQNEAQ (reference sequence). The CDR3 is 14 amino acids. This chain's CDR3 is CASSPTGNRNTIYF. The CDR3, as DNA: TGTGCCAGCAGCCCAACAGGAAACAGAAACACCATATATTTT.

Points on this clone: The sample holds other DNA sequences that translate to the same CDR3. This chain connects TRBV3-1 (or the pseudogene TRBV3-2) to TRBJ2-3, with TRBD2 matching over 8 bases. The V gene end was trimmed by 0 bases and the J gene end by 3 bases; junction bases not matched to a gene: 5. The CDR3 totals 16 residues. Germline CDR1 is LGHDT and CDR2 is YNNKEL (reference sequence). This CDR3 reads CASSQESGSGTDTQYF. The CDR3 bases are TGTGCCAGCAGCCAAGAAAGCGGGAGTGGGACAGATACGCAGTATTTT.

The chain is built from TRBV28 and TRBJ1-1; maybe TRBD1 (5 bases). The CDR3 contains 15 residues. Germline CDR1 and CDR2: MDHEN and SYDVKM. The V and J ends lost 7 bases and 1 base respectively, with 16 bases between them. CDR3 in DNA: TGTGCCAGCACCGGGTTTGGACAAACGAACACTGAAGCTTTCTTT. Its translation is CASTGFGQTNTEAFF. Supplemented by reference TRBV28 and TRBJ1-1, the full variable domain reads DVKVTQSSRYLVKRTGEKVFLECVQDMDHENMFWYRQDPGLGLRLIYFSYDVKMKEKGDIPEGYSVSREKKERFSLILESASTNQTSMYLCASTGFGQTNTEAFFGQGTRLTVV.

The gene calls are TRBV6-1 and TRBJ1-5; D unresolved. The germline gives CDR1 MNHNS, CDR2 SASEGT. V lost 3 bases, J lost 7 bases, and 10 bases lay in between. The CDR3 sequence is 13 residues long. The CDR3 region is CASSEREAQPQHF. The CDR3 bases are TGTGCCAGCAGTGAGAGGGAGGCCCAGCCCCAGCATTTT.

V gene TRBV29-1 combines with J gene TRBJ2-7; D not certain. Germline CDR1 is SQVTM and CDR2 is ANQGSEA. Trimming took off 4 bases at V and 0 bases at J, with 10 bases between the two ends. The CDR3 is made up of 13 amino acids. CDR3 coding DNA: TGCAGCGTTGCCACGCTAAGCTCCTACGAGCAGTACTTC. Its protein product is CSVATLSSYEQYF.

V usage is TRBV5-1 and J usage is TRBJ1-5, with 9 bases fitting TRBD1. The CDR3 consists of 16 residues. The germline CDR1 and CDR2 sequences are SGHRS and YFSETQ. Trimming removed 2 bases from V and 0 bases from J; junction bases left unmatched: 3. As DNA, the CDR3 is TGCGCCAGCAGCTTTGGGACAGGGCCTAGCAATCAGCCCCAGCATTTT. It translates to CASSFGTGPSNQPQHF.

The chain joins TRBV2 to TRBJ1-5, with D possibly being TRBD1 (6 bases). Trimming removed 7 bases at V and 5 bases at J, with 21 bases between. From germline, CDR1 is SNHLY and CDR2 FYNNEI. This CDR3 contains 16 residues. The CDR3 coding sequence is TGTGCCAGCACGTTTCAACCCGGACAGCAATATCAGCCCCAGCATTTT. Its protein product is CASTFQPGQQYQPQHF.

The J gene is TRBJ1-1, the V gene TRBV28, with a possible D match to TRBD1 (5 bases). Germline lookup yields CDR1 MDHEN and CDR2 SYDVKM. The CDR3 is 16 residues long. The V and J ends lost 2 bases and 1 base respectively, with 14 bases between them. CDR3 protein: CASSLGGEGRNTEAFF. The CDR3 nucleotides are TGTGCCAGCAGTTTAGGCGGGGAGGGGAGGAACACTGAAGCTTTCTTT.

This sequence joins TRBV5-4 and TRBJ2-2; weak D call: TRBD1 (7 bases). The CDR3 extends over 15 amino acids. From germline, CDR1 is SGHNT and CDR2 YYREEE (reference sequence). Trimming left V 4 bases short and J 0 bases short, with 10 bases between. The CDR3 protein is CASSAGTANTGELFF. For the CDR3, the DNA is TGTGCCAGCAGCGCGGGGACAGCGAACACCGGGGAGCTGTTTTTT. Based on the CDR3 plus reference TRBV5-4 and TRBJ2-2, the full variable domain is ETGVTQSPTHLIKTRGQQVTLRCSSQSGHNTVSWYQQALGQGPQFIFQYYREEENGRGNFPPRFSGLQFPNYSSELNVNALELDDSALYLCASSAGTANTGELFFGEGSRLTVL.

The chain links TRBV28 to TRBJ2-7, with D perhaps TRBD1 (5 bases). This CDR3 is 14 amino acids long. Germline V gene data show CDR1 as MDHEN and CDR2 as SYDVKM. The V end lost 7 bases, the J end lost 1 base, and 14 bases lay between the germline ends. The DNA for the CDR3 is TGTGCCAGCAACACATGGGGCAGATCCTACGAGCAGTACTTC. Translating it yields CASNTWGRSYEQYF.

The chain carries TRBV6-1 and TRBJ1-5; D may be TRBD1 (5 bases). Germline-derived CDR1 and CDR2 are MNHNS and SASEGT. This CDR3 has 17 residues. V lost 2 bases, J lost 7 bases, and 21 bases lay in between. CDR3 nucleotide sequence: TGTGCCAGCAGTGAAATAGTCGGCGGGATGGGGGGACAGCCCCAGCATTTT. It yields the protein CASSEIVGGMGGQPQHF.

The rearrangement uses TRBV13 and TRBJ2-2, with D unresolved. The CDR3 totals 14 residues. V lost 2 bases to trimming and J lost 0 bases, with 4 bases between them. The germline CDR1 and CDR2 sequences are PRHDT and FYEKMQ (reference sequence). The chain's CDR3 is CASSLSPNTGELFF. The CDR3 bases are TGTGCCAGCAGCTTATCTCCGAACACCGGGGAGCTGTTTTTT.

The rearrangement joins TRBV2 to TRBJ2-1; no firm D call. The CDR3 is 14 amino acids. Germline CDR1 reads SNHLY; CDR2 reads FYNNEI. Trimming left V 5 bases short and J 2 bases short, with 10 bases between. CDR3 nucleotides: TGTGCCAGCAGTTTGCAAAGCCCCTACAATGAGCAGTTCTTC. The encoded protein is CASSLQSPYNEQFF.